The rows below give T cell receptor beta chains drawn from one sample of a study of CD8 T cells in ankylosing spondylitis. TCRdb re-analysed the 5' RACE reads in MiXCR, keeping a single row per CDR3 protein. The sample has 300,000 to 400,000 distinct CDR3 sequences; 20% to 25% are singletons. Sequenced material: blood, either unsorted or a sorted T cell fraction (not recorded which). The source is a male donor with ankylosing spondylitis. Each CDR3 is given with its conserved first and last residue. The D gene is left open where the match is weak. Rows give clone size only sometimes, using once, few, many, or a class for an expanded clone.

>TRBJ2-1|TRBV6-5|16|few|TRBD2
TGTGCCAGCATTTTAATAGCGGGAGAGGTCTGGGGTGAGCAGTTCTTC
CASILIAGEVWGEQFF
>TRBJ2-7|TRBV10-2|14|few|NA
TGCGCCAGCAGTAAGAGGGGGACCGTCTACGAGCAGTACTTC
CASSKRGTVYEQYF
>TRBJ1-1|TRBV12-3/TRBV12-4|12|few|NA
TGTGCCAGCAGTTTTAGGGGGGATGAAGCTTTCTTT
CASSFRGDEAFF
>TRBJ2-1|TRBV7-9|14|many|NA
TGTGCCAGCAGCTTAGCCGGGAGCAACAATGAGCAGTTCTTC
CASSLAGSNNEQFF
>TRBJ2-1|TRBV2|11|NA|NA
TGTGCCAGCAGTGAGCCTCCCAGGGGGTTCTTC
CASSEPPRGFF
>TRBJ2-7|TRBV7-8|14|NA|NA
TGTGCCAGCAGCTCCCTGGGTCGGAGTAACGAGCAGTACTTC
CASSSLGRSNEQYF
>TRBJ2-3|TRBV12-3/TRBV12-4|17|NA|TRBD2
TGTGCCAGCAGTCCCGGGACTAGCGGGAGTGGCCCAGATACGCAGTATTTT
CASSPGTSGSGPDTQYF
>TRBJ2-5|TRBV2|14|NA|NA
TGTGCCAGCAGTCCCAGACTAGGGGACGAGACCCAGTACTTC
CASSPRLGDETQYF
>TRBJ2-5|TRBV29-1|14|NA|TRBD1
TGCAGCGTTGAGGAGACAGGGGGTGGAGAGACCCAGTACTTC
CSVEETGGGETQYF
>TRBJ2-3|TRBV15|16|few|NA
TGTGCCACCAGCAGAGGCCGGGGGCGGGGGACAGATACGCAGTATTTT
CATSRGRGRGTDTQYF
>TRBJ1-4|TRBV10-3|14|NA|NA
TGTGCCATCAGATCTCCTGGGAGGGATGAAAAACTGTTTTTT
CAIRSPGRDEKLFF
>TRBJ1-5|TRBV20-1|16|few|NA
TGCAGTGCTAGAGGTGGCAGAGACAGCATCAATCAGCCCCAGCATTTT
CSARGGRDSINQPQHF
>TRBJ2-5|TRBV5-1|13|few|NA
TGCGCCAGCACGGTAGGGCAACAAGAGACCCAGTACTTC
CASTVGQQETQYF
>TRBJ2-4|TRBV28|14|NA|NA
TGTGCCAGCAGTTTGATCGGGTCGGAAAACATTCAGTACTTC
CASSLIGSENIQYF
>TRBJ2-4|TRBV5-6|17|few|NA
TGTGCCAGCAGCTTGGACAGGGCACGTCTAGCCAAAAACATTCAGTACTTC
CASSLDRARLAKNIQYF
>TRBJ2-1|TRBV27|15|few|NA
TGTGCCAGCAGCCCGCGGAGCGGAACCTACAATGAGCAGTTCTTC
CASSPRSGTYNEQFF
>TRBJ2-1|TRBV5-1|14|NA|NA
TGCGCCAGCAGCTTGAGGCAGGGTACCGATGAGCAGTTCTTC
CASSLRQGTDEQFF
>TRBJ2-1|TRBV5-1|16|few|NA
TGCGCCAGCAGCTTGGGGGCGGGATCTGGCGTCCTTGAGCAGTTCTTC
CASSLGAGSGVLEQFF
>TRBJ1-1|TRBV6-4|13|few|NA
TGTGCCAGCAGCGCCACCCCCAGGACTGAAGCTTTCTTT
CASSATPRTEAFF
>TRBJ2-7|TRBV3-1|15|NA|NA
TGTGCCAGCAGCCAACGGATCTCCCAGTTTAACGAGCAGTACTTC
CASSQRISQFNEQYF
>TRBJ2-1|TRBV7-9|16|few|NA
TGTGCCAGCAGCTTATGGGGTAGCAGCGTCTACAATGAGCAGTTCTTC
CASSLWGSSVYNEQFF
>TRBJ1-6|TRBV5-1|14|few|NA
TGCGCCAGCAGCTTGCAAAGTAGTAATTCACCCCTCCACTTT
CASSLQSSNSPLHF
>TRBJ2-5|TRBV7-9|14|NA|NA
TGTGCCAGCAGCTTACAGCCCAATCAAGAGACCCAGTACTTC
CASSLQPNQETQYF
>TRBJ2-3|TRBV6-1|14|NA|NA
TGTGCCAGCAGCTCGGGCAGTGGGGCAGATACGCAGTATTTT
CASSSGSGADTQYF
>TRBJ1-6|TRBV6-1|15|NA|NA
TGTGCCAGCAGCCCCGGTGGACAAGGTCGGTCACCCCTCCACTTT
CASSPGGQGRSPLHF
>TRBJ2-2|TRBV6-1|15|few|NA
TGTGCCAGCAGCTCCGGACCCGCGGCAACCGGGGAGCTGTTTTTT
CASSSGPAATGELFF
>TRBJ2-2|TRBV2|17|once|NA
TGTGCCAGCAGTGGAAGACTAGGACAGATAGCCACCGGGGAGCTGTTTTTT
CASSGRLGQIATGELFF
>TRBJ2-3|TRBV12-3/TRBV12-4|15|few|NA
TGTGCCAGCAGTTTACAAGTCGGGAGCTCAGATACGCAGTATTTT
CASSLQVGSSDTQYF
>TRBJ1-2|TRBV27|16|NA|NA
TGTGCCAGCAGTTTATCATCGGGGCTTCTGAACTATGGCTACACCTTC
CASSLSSGLLNYGYTF
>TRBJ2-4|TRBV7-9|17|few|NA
TGTGCCAGCACCCCTCTTTCCGGGCGGGTCGGGAAAAACATTCAGTACTTC
CASTPLSGRVGKNIQYF
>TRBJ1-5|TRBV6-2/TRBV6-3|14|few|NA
TGTGCCAGCAGTTACTCGAGTCCGTATCAGCCCCAGCATTTT
CASSYSSPYQPQHF
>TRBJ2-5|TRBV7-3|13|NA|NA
TGTGCCAGCAGCTTCGACCCGAGGGGGACCCAGTACTTC
CASSFDPRGTQYF
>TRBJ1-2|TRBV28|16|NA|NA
TGTGCCAGCAGTTTATTCCTCGACCTCTCTGCGGGAGGCTACACCTTC
CASSLFLDLSAGGYTF
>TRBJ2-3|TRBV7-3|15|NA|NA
TGTGCCAGCAGCTCGGGACCGCCCAGGGAAGATACGCAGTATTTT
CASSSGPPREDTQYF
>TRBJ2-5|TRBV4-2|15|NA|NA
TGTGCCAGCAGCCAGCTATTCGGACAGCAAGAGACCCAGTACTTC
CASSQLFGQQETQYF
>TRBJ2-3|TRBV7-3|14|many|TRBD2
TGTGCCAGCAGCGTCCTGGCGGGGGCAGATACGCAGTATTTT
CASSVLAGADTQYF
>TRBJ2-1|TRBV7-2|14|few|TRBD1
TGTGCCAGCAGTAATGACAGGGTGCTGGCTGAGCAGTTCTTC
CASSNDRVLAEQFF
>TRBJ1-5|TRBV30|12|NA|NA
TGTGCCTCGGGGAATAGCAATCAGCCCCAGCATTTT
CASGNSNQPQHF
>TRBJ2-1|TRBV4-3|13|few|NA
TGCGCCAGCAGCCAAGGGAGGTTTAATGAGCAGTTCTTC
CASSQGRFNEQFF
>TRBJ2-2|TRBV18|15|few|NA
TGTGCCAGCTCGCCCAGTAGAGCGAACACCGGGGAGCTGTTTTTT
CASSPSRANTGELFF
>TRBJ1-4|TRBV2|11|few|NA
TGTGCCAGCAGATCGTCCCTAACACTGTTTTTT
CASRSSLTLFF
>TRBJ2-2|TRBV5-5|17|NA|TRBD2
TGTGCCAGCAGCCCCGGACTAGCGGGAGGGAACACCGGGGAGCTGTTTTTT
CASSPGLAGGNTGELFF
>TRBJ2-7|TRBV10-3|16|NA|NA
TGTGCCATCAGTGAGTCATGGCAGGGGAGGATGACAGAGCAGTACTTC
CAISESWQGRMTEQYF
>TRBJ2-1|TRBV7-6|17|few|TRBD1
TGTGCCAGCAGCCAGGCCCCCGGGACAGCAGACTACAATGAGCAGTTCTTC
CASSQAPGTADYNEQFF
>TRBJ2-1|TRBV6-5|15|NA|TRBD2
TGTGCCAGCAGTCCCTCGCGGGCTAGCGGGAGATCGCAGTTCTTC
CASSPSRASGRSQFF
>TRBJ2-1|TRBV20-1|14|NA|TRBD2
TGCAGTGCGGCAGGACTAGCGCGAAACAATGAGCAGTTCTTC
CSAAGLARNNEQFF
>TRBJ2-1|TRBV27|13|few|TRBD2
TGTGCCAGCAGTCCTAGACTAGCCGCTGAGCAGTTCTTC
CASSPRLAAEQFF
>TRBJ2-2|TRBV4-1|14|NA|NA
TGCGCCAGCAGCCAACTAGTATCCACCGGGGAGCTGTTTTTT
CASSQLVSTGELFF
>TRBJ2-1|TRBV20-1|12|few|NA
TGCAGTGCGGGCGGTCGTAGACCTGAGCAGTTCTTC
CSAGGRRPEQFF
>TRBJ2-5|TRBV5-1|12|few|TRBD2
TGCGCCAGCCAGCGGGAGCAAGAGACCCAGTACTTC
CASQREQETQYF
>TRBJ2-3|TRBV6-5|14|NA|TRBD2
TGTGCCAGCATTTGGGGACTAGCCGCGGATACGCAGTATTTT
CASIWGLAADTQYF
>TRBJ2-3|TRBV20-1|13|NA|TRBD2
TGCAGTGTCAGAGATCTGGGGGGGGATACGCAGTATTTT
CSVRDLGGDTQYF
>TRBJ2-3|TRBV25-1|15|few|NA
TGTGCCAGCAGTGAATCAACGAAAAGCACAGATACGCAGTATTTT
CASSESTKSTDTQYF
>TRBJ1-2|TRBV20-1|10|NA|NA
TGCAGTGCTAGACGGAGTGGCTACACCTTC
CSARRSGYTF